This TCR beta chain was profiled in a study of cytomegalovirus exposure and HLA in healthy donors. The overall study: Among 350 to 500 genotyped donors, 65% to 90% fell in the Caucasian-associated ancestry cluster. Whole-study findings and limits: Beyond CMV serostatus, there was no information to go on about immune exposure. Investigators reported some 150 TCR beta chains as tied to cytomegalovirus.

CDR3 length: 14 amino acids. V lost 1 base to trimming and J lost 4 bases, with 8 bases between them. Germline lookup yields CDR1 SGHVS and CDR2 FNYEAQ. With respect to this clone: What it binds is not known.

Primers included in the PCR were 60 Vbeta and 13 Jbeta primers. Clones were read by immunoSEQ multiplex PCR, and TCRdb kept only the in-frame ones, dropping some. The sample has under 200,000 clones, approximately 85% seen once. V usage is TRBV7-6 and J usage is TRBJ2-1; D call uncertain. The receptor was isolated from a man aged 18 to 30 in good health and CMV-seropositive. Sequencing was performed on PBMCs. CDR3 nucleotides: TGTGCCAGCAGCTTAGACGGGTCTTACAATGAGCAGTTCTTC. Protein: CASSLDGSYNEQFF. The entire variable domain, with the rest obtained from reference TRBV7-6 and TRBJ2-1, is as follows: GAGVSQSPRYKVTKRGQDVALRCDPISGHVSLYWYRQALGQGPEFLTYFNYEAQQDKSGLPNDRFSAERPEGSISTLTIQRTEQRDSAMYRCASSLDGSYNEQFFGPGTRLTVL.